This T cell receptor beta chain was observed in a study of blood T cell repertoires in COVID-19 (dated by TCRdb to the early 2020s). Describing the broader study: Collaborator samples came from the United States, Italy and Spain and covered acute and convalescent phases of COVID-19. Samples were obtained from the ongoing ImmuneRACE study (first 160 participants) and from some 1,200 subjects provided by 6 global collaborators. Nearly every sample came with metadata listing a de-identified subject ID, COVID-19 status, age in years and sex. HLA class I and class II types, where available, came from metadata supplied by the sample provider rather than from assay-based typing. The material from the prospective study consisted of cDNA or gDNA derived from T cells, B-cell-depleted T cells, or PBMCs. The dataset comprised deeply sampled blood TCRbeta repertoires from subjects exposed to, actively infected with, or recovered from COVID-19. The repertoires were released in a freely available public database intended as a resource for research on the immune response to SARS-CoV-2.

TCRbeta CDR3 regions were amplified from genomic DNA by means of the immunoSEQ Assay, a bias-controlled multiplex PCR. Per the authors' processing: The number of nucleated cells in each sample was estimated by amplification of reference gene primers within the assay. To quantify the absolute abundance of each unique TCRbeta CDR3 rearrangement, sequence reads were collapsed and filtered. For each sample, productive Simpson clonality was calculated by taking the square root of Simpson's diversity index across productive rearrangements. TCRdb stores this immuneACCESS table with in-frame sequences only. Part of the clones is absent; in the studies checked, under half of the shortfall reflects unresolved V genes, and no reason is known for the rest. V and J calls and clone size are as listed in that table; D and trimming were resolved from the DNA. The sample records roughly 280,000 clones, about 88% of which are singletons. 3.6% of the sample rests with the top ten.

Details on this clone: Its antigen is currently not known. No base quality information exists; no much larger clone differs at one position.

Study-level results and caveats: Clinical and demographic metadata were provided uncurated, with the amount varying by source and participant.

Whole blood was collected in K2EDTA tubes by collaborating institutions according to the institutions' own protocols. For TCRbeta analysis, collaborators shipped samples in one of three forms: frozen whole blood, isolated PBMCs, or DNA extracted from either of those sample types. The TCR sequence derives from a young man with active or convalescent COVID-19. What was sequenced was peripheral blood.

The DNA sequence is as follows: TGCAGCGTAGTTGGACAGTCCTATGGCTACACCTTC. This encodes CSVVGQSYGYTF. The chain is made from TRBV29-1 and TRBJ1-2; TRBD1 is perhaps the D gene, given 6 matching bases. Spanning cysteine to phenylalanine, the CDR3 consists of 12 amino acids. Only the CDR3 DNA is retained, 36 bases long and in frame from the first base. V is cut by 6 bases and J by 4 bases, and the space between the germline ends is 12 bases. From the germline V gene, CDR1 is SQVTM and CDR2 is ANQGSEA.